The 11 T cell receptor beta chains reported below all come from one sample, sequenced in a study of control samples from healthy donors and cancer patients. Only in-frame clones appear in the TCRdb table, and some are missing; sequencing was by immunoSEQ multiplex PCR. The sample lists about 120,000 clones, around 89% occurring once. Sequenced sample: blood. The receptors stem from an older woman in good health.

This clone showed up just once. The genes are TRBV19 and TRBJ1-2; D is undetermined. Trimming removed 6 bases from V and 2 bases from J, with 1 base in between. The CDR3 covers 10 residues. Per germline, CDR1 LNHDA and CDR2 SQIVND (reference sequence). CDR3 loop: CASSNYGYTF. CDR3 coding DNA: TGTGCCAGTAGCAACTATGGCTACACCTTC.

The chain has TRBV21-1 and TRBJ1-1; the table names TRBD1, a call not compared with the DNA. TRBV21-1 is designated a pseudogene. The CDR3 spans 11 residues. CDR3 sequence (DNA): TGTGCCAGCAGCAAAAATCCAGGAGCTTTCTTT. Its protein is CASSKNPGAFF.

To note about this clone: The sample has other DNA sequences that encode this CDR3 too. DNA of the CDR3: TGCGCCAGCAGCTTAGGGGATACAAGCTATGGCTACACCTTC. It specifies CASSLGDTSYGYTF. The V gene is TRBV5-1, the J gene TRBJ1-2; possibly TRBD1 for D (5 bases). The CDR3 has 14 residues. The V gene lost 2 bases and the J gene lost 4 bases, with 12 bases spanning the gap. CDR1 is SGHRS and CDR2 is YFSETQ in the germline V gene.

The V gene is TRBV5-1, the J gene TRBJ2-7; the match to TRBD1 covers 12 bases. With 4 bases clipped from V and 6 bases from J, the junction kept 11 bases outside the gene matches. This CDR3 is built from 16 residues. In germline, CDR1 is SGHRS, CDR2 YFSETQ. The CDR3 reads CASSLAGTGGSGEQYF. Written as DNA, the CDR3 is TGCGCCAGCAGCCTGGCGGGGACAGGGGGCTCTGGCGAGCAGTACTTC. Drawing the rest from reference TRBV5-1 and TRBJ2-7, the complete variable domain is KAGVTQTPRYLIKTRGQQVTLSCSPISGHRSVSWYQQTPGQGLQFLFEYFSETQRNKGNFPGRFSGRQFSNSRSEMNVSTLELGDSALYLCASSLAGTGGSGEQYFGPGTRLTVT.

This clone was observed a handful of times. The rearrangement joins TRBV13 to TRBJ2-7, with TRBD1 identical over 8 bases. CDR3 length: 14 amino acids. The V gene end was trimmed by 3 bases and the J gene end by 4 bases; junction bases not matched to a gene: 5. CDR1 is PRHDT, CDR2 FYEKMQ, per germline (reference sequence). CDR3: CASSFLDRVYEQYF. The CDR3 DNA reads TGTGCCAGCAGCTTTCTGGACAGGGTATACGAGCAGTACTTC.

This clone was picked up one time. This sequence joins TRBV5-5 and TRBJ2-7, with 12 bases that match TRBD2. J gave up 4 bases and V 2 bases, and 4 bases lay outside the gene matches. This CDR3 is built from 15 residues. Germline CDR1 reads SGHKS; CDR2 reads YYEKEE (reference sequence). The CDR3 DNA is TGTGCCAGCAGCTTTGCTAGCGGGGGGGCGTACGAGCAGTACTTC. Translating it yields CASSFASGGAYEQYF.

The chain recombines TRBV11-1 with TRBJ2-3; D possibly corresponds to TRBD2 (6 bases). The V gene lost 5 bases and the J gene lost 2 bases, with 14 bases spanning the gap. Germline CDR1 reads SGHAT; CDR2 reads FQDESV (reference sequence). The CDR3 contains 15 residues. CDR3 nucleotide sequence: TGTGCCAGCAGCAAGCGGACTACGGCCACAGATACGCAGTATTTT. Translated: CASSKRTTATDTQYF.

This rearrangement joins TRBV12-3 or TRBV12-4 to TRBJ1-2; a weak D match, TRBD1 (5 bases). The CDR3 runs 13 residues. V lost 5 bases and J lost 4, with 11 bases in between. The CDR3 nucleotides are TGTGCCAGCAGTAATCCCGGGGCCTATGGCTACACCTTC. The encoded protein is CASSNPGAYGYTF.

This clone was detected only once. The chain employs TRBV7-2 and TRBJ2-5; 8 bases align to TRBD1. CDR3 length: 15 residues. The junction had 1 base not matched to a gene; V was cut back by 1 base and J by 0 bases. Germline V gene data show CDR1 as SGHTA and CDR2 as FQGNSA. DNA for the CDR3: TGTGCCAGCAGCTTAGACAGGGGGTACCAAGAGACCCAGTACTTC. Its protein product is CASSLDRGYQETQYF.

This chain connects TRBV6-5 to TRBJ1-2, with D possibly being TRBD1 (6 bases). Trimming took 6 bases from V and 6 from J, leaving 14 bases between them. The CDR3 consists of 13 residues. Germline V gives CDR1 MNHEY, CDR2 SVGAGI. The CDR3 is CASRPGTPDGYTF. The CDR3 nucleotides are TGTGCCAGCAGACCCGGGACACCGGATGGCTACACCTTC.

The chain is built from TRBV19 and TRBJ1-2; 8 bases line up with TRBD1. The germline V gene has CDR1 LNHDA and CDR2 SQIVND (reference sequence). V shed 8 bases and J 7 bases; nucleotides not matched to a gene: 3. The CDR3 consists of 11 residues. The CDR3 is CASSGGSGYTF. The CDR3 nucleotides read TGTGCCAGTTCAGGGGGCTCTGGCTACACCTTC.